This section outlines one T cell receptor (beta chain) sequence together with its context. The antigen is undetermined. TCRdb's table, derived via immunoSEQ multiplex PCR, lists solely in-frame clones and lacks some. Altogether 50,000 to 70,000 clones are present, approximately 72% being singletons, with the ten largest covering under 30%. This CDR3 contains 15 residues. Deletions cut 3 bases from V and 4 bases from J, with 15 bases between. Germline CDR1 reads MGHRA; CDR2 reads YSYEKL. This sample was taken from a study of vaccination effects on CD4 cells after COVID-19. As for the study in general: Pre-vaccine samples were drawn 16 days and one week before the first dose. Every well got around 1.9 million PBMC, which were grown with about 9.9 IU/ml IL-2 and 8.5 to 10 ug/ml peptides.

The culture ran for about 10 days, and then CD4+ T cells were isolated. The authors replaced half the medium with IL-2 medium on days 3 and 7. The sequence derives from a human donor who had a prior SARS-CoV-2 infection. The rearrangement joins TRBV4-1 to TRBJ2-5; D not resolved. The source material was CD4+ T cells from PBMCs cultured without peptide, sampled before COVID-19 vaccination. The CDR3 DNA reads as TGCGCCAGCAGCCACCCCGCGGCTATGGGAGAGACCCAGTACTTC. Translated, it gives CASSHPAAMGETQYF.